The rows below give T cell receptor beta chains drawn from one sample of a study of blood T cell repertoires in COVID-19. Measured with immunoSEQ multiplex PCR; TCRdb has only the in-frame clones, and not every one. This table has tens of thousands of clones, 87% appearing once. The specimen sequenced was peripheral blood. The receptors were sampled from a male donor with acute or convalescent COVID-19. The CDR3 runs from the conserved cysteine through the conserved F or W. Fields, in order: CDR3 protein, CDR3 DNA, V gene, clone size, J gene, D gene. D genes are given only for firm matches. Rows give clone size only sometimes, using once, few, many, or a class for an expanded clone.

CDR3: CATERGPSYNEQFF; DNA: TGTGCCACCGAGCGGGGCCCCTCCTACAATGAGCAGTTCTTC; V: TRBV24-1; size: once; J: TRBJ2-1; D: TRBD2
CDR3: CASSLGQANYGYTF; DNA: TGTGCCAGCAGCTTAGGGCAGGCCAACTATGGCTACACCTTC; V: TRBV7-9; size: .; J: TRBJ1-2; D: .
CDR3: CASSPSGGRGETQYF; DNA: TGTGCCAGCAGCCCCTCGGGAGGGCGCGGAGAGACCCAGTACTTC; V: TRBV3-1/TRBV3-2; size: .; J: TRBJ2-5; D: TRBD2
CDR3: CASSVQDRGDSPLHF; DNA: TGTGCCAGCAGCGTACAAGACAGGGGAGATTCACCCCTCCACTTT; V: TRBV9; size: .; J: TRBJ1-6; D: TRBD1
CDR3: CASSQDATGGRYGYTF; DNA: TGTGCCAGCAGCCAAGATGCCACAGGGGGACGGTATGGCTACACCTTC; V: TRBV4-2; size: .; J: TRBJ1-2; D: TRBD1
CDR3: CATAETGGNEQFF; DNA: TGTGCCACCGCCGAGACAGGGGGCAATGAGCAGTTCTTC; V: TRBV6-5; size: .; J: TRBJ2-1; D: TRBD1
CDR3: CASSLGAGLNTEAFF; DNA: TGTGCCAGCAGCTTAGGTGCAGGCCTGAACACTGAAGCTTTCTTT; V: TRBV7-8; size: .; J: TRBJ1-1; D: .
CDR3: CASSQAGQETQYF; DNA: TGTGCCAGCAGCCAAGCGGGACAAGAGACCCAGTACTTC; V: TRBV3-1/TRBV3-2; size: once; J: TRBJ2-5; D: .
CDR3: CASSLTPWGQLSGNTIYF; DNA: TGTGCCAGCAGCTTAACTCCCTGGGGACAGCTCTCTGGAAACACCATATATTTT; V: TRBV7-6; size: .; J: TRBJ1-3; D: TRBD1
CDR3: CSASTSGGARLNEQFF; DNA: TGCAGTGCTAGTACTAGCGGGGGGGCCCGGCTCAATGAGCAGTTCTTC; V: TRBV20-1; size: .; J: TRBJ2-1; D: TRBD2
CDR3: CASSYGNRGYTGELFF; DNA: TGTGCCAGCAGTTATGGGAACAGGGGCTACACCGGGGAGCTGTTTTTT; V: TRBV6-5; size: .; J: TRBJ2-2; D: TRBD1
CDR3: CASSPLGQSRSGNTIYF; DNA: TGTGCCAGCTCACCGCTGGGACAATCTCGCTCTGGAAACACCATATATTTT; V: TRBV18; size: few; J: TRBJ1-3; D: .
CDR3: CAWARRGQSSYNSPLHF; DNA: TGTGCCTGGGCCCGTCGGGGACAGAGCTCCTATAATTCACCCCTCCACTTT; V: TRBV30; size: .; J: TRBJ1-6; D: TRBD1
CDR3: CSGQGSNTGELFF; DNA: TGCAGCGGACAGGGGTCGAACACCGGGGAGCTGTTTTTT; V: TRBV29-1; size: .; J: TRBJ2-2; D: TRBD1
CDR3: CASRPTSGGDTQYF; DNA: TGTGCCAGCAGGCCGACTAGCGGGGGCGATACGCAGTATTTT; V: TRBV3-1/TRBV3-2; size: once; J: TRBJ2-3; D: TRBD2
CDR3: CASSPTGLNSEQYF; DNA: TGTGCCAGCTCACCTACAGGGTTGAATAGCGAGCAGTACTTC; V: TRBV18; size: .; J: TRBJ2-7; D: .
CDR3: CATSRAAGNTEAFF; DNA: TGTGCCACCAGCAGAGCCGCAGGGAACACTGAAGCTTTCTTT; V: TRBV15; size: .; J: TRBJ1-1; D: .
CDR3: CASRSGTSVDEQYF; DNA: TGTGCCAGCAGATCCGGGACTAGCGTCGACGAGCAGTACTTC; V: TRBV5-4; size: .; J: TRBJ2-7; D: TRBD2
CDR3: CSVLGTANTEAFF; DNA: TGCAGCGTTCTTGGGACAGCCAACACTGAAGCTTTCTTT; V: TRBV29-1; size: once; J: TRBJ1-1; D: TRBD1
CDR3: CASSLSVDTDTQYF; DNA: TGCGCCAGCAGCTTGTCGGTAGACACAGATACGCAGTATTTT; V: TRBV5-1; size: .; J: TRBJ2-3; D: .
CDR3: CASSSPRRDRGLGTEAFF; DNA: TGTGCCAGCAGTTCGCCTCGTCGGGACAGGGGTCTAGGCACTGAAGCTTTCTTT; V: TRBV6-4; size: once; J: TRBJ1-1; D: TRBD1
CDR3: CASYDGTGVHEQFF; DNA: TGTGCCAGTTATGACGGGACAGGGGTCCATGAGCAGTTCTTC; V: TRBV19; size: .; J: TRBJ2-1; D: TRBD1
CDR3: CASSSPSAAAGETQYF; DNA: TGTGCCAGCAGCTCCCCCTCGGCGGCGGCGGGGGAGACCCAGTACTTC; V: TRBV11-1; size: .; J: TRBJ2-5; D: .
CDR3: CASAPGRELRGYTF; DNA: TGTGCCAGCGCGCCGGGGCGGGAACTGAGAGGCTACACCTTC; V: TRBV28; size: .; J: TRBJ1-2; D: .
CDR3: CACTGGIDTQYF; DNA: TGTGCCTGCACAGGGGGCATAGATACGCAGTATTTT; V: TRBV30; size: .; J: TRBJ2-3; D: TRBD1